A single sample gave rise to the 5 T cell receptor beta chains below, sequenced in a study of CD8+ T cells in alopecia areata. Sequencing templates came from extracted RNA that was reverse transcribed into cDNA. Data came from immunoSEQ multiplex PCR; TCRdb stores just in-frame clones and leaves some out. The sample includes under 150,000 clones, about 46% of them seen just once. The sequenced sample was NKG2D-low CD8+ T cells sorted from blood. The receptors stem from a human donor with alopecia areata.

The chain joins TRBV30 to TRBJ2-3; 9 bases are shared with TRBD2. V gave up 0 bases and J gave up 0 bases; unmatched junction bases: 4. CDR3 length: 16 amino acids. CDR1 and CDR2 (germline): GTSNPN, SVGIG (reference sequence). The CDR3 coding sequence is TGTGCCTGGAGTGTGGGGAGCGGGGGGAGCACAGATACGCAGTATTTT. Its protein product is CAWSVGSGGSTDTQYF.

The chain carries TRBV2 and TRBJ1-5; D call uncertain. Germline V gene lookup returns CDR1 SNHLY and CDR2 FYNNEI. V was shortened by 6 bases and J by 4 bases, with 7 bases between the two germline ends. The CDR3 is made up of 12 amino acids. CDR3: CASRMGNQPQHF. CDR3 coding DNA: TGTGCCAGCAGAATGGGGAATCAGCCCCAGCATTTT.

This clone was detected only once. The chain links TRBV5-6 to TRBJ2-5, with D perhaps assigned TRBD1 or TRBD2 (5 bases each). This CDR3 spans 14 amino acids. The germline V gene has CDR1 SGHDT and CDR2 YYEEEE. The V end was cut by 6 bases, the J end by 6 bases, with 18 bases between. In nucleotides, the CDR3 is TGTGCCAGCACCTCAACCGGGACCCCTAAGACCCAGTACTTC. Its protein product is CASTSTGTPKTQYF.

The V and J genes are TRBV6-5 and TRBJ2-7; 8 positions match TRBD1. This CDR3 spans 14 amino acids. Trimming at V came to 8 bases and at J to 9 bases, leaving 15 bases not matched to a gene. The germline V gene has CDR1 MNHEY and CDR2 SVGAGI. Here the CDR3 DNA reads TGTGCCAGCGCCCCGGGGACAGGCCTTCGAGGGCAGTACTTC. Protein product: CASAPGTGLRGQYF.

The chain uses TRBV15 and TRBJ2-3; the D gene is possibly TRBD1 (5 bases). Germline V gene data show CDR1 as LNHNV and CDR2 as YYDKDF (reference sequence). V lost 5 bases and J lost 0, with 9 bases in between. The CDR3 sequence is 14 residues long. This CDR3 reads CATSDSTSTDTQYF. The CDR3, as DNA: TGTGCCACCAGCGACAGTACTAGCACAGATACGCAGTATTTT. The full variable domain, with the rest looked up from reference TRBV15 and TRBJ2-3, is DAMVIQNPRYQVTQFGKPVTLSCSQTLNHNVMYWYQQKSSQAPKLLFHYYDKDFNNEADTPDNFQSRRPNTSFCFLDIRSPGLGDTAMYLCATSDSTSTDTQYFGPGTRLTVL.